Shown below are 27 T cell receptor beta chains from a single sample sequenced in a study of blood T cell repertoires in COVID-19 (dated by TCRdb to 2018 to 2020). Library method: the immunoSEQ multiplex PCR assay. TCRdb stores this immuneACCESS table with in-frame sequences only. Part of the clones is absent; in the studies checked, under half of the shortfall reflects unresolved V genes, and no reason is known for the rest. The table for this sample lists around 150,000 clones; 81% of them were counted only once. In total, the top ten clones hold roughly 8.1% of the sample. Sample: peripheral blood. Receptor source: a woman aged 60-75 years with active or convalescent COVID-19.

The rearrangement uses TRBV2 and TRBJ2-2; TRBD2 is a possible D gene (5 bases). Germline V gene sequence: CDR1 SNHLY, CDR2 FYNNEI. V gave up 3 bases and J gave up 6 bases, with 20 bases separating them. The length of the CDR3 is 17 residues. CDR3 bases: TGTGCCAGCAGTGAGCTGACGACCGGGATCCCATCCGGGGAGCTGTTTTTT. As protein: CASSELTTGIPSGELFF.

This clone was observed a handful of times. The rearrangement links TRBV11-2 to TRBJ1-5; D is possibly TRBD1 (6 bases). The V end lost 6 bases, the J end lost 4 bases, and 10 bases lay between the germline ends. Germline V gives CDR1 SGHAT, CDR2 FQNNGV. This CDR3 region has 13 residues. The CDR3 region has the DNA TGTGCCAGCAGTTTCAGGGGAAATCAGCCCCAGCATTTT. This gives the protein CASSFRGNQPQHF.

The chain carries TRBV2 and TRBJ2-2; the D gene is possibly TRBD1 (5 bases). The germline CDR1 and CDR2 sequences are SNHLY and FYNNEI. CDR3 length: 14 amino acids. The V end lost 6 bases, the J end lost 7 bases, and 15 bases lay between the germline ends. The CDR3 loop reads CASRTTVTVGELFF. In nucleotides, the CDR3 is TGTGCCAGCAGAACGACAGTGACGGTCGGGGAGCTGTTTTTT.

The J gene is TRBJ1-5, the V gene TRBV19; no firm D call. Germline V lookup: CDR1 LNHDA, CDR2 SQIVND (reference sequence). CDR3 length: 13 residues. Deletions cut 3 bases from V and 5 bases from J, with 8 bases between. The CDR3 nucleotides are TGTGCCAGTAGTATCGATGGAGATCAGCCCCAGCATTTT. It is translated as CASSIDGDQPQHF.

This CDR3 is CASSLGSGGAHNEQFF. Written as DNA, the CDR3 is TGTGCCAGCAGTTTGGGAAGCGGGGGGGCCCACAATGAGCAGTTCTTC. The chain combines TRBV28 with TRBJ2-1; 10 positions agree with TRBD2. V lost 3 bases and J lost 5; bases outside the gene matches: 7. CDR3 length: 16 residues. From germline, CDR1 is MDHEN and CDR2 SYDVKM.

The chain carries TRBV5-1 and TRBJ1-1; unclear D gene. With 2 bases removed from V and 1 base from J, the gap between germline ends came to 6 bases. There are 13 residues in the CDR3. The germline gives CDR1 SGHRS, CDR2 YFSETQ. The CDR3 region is CASSFTENTEAFF. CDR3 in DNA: TGCGCCAGCAGCTTTACAGAGAACACTGAAGCTTTCTTT.

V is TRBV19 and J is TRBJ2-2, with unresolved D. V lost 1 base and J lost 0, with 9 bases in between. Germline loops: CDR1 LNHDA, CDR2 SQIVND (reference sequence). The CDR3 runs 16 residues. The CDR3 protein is CASSIALIANTGELFF. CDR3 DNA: TGTGCCAGTAGTATAGCGCTAATCGCGAACACCGGGGAGCTGTTTTTT.

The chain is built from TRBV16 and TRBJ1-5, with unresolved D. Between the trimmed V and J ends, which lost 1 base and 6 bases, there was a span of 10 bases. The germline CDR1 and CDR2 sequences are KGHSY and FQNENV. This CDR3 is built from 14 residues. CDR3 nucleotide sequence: TGTGCCAGCAGCCAATTTGGTACGGGTCAGCCCCAGCATTTT. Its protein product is CASSQFGTGQPQHF.

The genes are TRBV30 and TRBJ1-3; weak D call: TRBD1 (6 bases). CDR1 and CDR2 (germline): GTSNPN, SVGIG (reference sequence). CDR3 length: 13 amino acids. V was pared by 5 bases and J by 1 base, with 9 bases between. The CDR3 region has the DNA TGTGCCTGGGGACAGTCATCTGGAAACACCATATATTTT. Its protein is CAWGQSSGNTIYF.

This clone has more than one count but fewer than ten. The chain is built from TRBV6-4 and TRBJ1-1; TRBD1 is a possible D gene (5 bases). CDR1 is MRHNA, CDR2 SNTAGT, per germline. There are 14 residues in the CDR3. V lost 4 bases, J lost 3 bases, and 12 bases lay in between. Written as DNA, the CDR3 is TGTGCCAGCAGTGCCCGGGGGGGGGACACTGAAGCTTTCTTT. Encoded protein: CASSARGGDTEAFF.

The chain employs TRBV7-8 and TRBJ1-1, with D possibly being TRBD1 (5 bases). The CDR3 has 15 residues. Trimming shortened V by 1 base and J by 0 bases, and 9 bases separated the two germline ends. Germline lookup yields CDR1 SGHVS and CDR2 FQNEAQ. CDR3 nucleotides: TGTGCCAGCAGCTTAGATGACAGAATGAACACTGAAGCTTTCTTT. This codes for CASSLDDRMNTEAFF.

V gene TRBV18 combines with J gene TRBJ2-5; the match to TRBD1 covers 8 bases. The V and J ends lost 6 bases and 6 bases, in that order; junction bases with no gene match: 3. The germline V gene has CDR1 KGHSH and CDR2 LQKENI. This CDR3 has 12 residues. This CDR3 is CASSTGDQTQYF. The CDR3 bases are TGTGCCAGCTCGACAGGGGATCAGACCCAGTACTTC. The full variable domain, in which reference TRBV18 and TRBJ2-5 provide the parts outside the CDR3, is NAGVMQNPRHLVRRRGQEARLRCSPMKGHSHVYWYRQLPEEGLKFMVYLQKENIIDESGMPKERFSAEFPKEGPSILRIQQVVRGDSAAYFCASSTGDQTQYFGPGTRLLVL.

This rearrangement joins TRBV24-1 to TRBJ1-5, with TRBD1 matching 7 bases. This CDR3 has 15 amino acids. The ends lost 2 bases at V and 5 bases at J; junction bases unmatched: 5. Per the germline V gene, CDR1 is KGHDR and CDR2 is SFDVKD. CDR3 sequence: CATSDSTGWDQPQHF. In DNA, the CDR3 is TGTGCCACCAGTGATTCGACAGGGTGGGATCAGCCCCAGCATTTT.

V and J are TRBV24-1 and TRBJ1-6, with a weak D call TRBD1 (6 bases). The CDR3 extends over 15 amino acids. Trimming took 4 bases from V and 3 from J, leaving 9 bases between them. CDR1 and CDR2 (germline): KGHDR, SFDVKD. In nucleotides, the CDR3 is TGTGCCACCAGTGACGGACAGAACTATAATTCACCCCTCCACTTT. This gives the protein CATSDGQNYNSPLHF.

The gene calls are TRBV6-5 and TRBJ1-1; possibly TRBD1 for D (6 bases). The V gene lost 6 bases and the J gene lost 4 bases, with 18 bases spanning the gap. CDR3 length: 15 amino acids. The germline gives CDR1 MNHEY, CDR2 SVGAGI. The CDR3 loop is CASRIKQGPTTEAFF. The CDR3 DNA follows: TGTGCCAGCAGGATAAAACAGGGTCCGACCACTGAAGCTTTCTTT.

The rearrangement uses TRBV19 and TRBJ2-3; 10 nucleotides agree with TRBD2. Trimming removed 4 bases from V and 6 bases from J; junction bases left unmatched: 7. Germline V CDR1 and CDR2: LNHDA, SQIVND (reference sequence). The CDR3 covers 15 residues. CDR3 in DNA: TGTGCCAGTAGTACTAGCGGGAGCTCGGGTGATACGCAGTATTTT. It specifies CASSTSGSSGDTQYF.

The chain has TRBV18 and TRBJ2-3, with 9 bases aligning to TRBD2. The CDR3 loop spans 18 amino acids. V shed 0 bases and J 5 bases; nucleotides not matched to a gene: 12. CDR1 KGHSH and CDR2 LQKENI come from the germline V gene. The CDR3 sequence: CASSPPGSGGPLGDTQYF. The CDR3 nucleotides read TGTGCCAGCTCACCACCGGGGAGCGGGGGGCCGCTAGGAGATACGCAGTATTTT.

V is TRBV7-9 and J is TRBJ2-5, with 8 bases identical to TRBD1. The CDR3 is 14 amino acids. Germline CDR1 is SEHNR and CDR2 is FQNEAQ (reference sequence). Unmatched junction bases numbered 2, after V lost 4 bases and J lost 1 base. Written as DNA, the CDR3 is TGTGCCAGCAGCTCCGGGACAGGCCAAGAGACCCAGTACTTC. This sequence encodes CASSSGTGQETQYF.

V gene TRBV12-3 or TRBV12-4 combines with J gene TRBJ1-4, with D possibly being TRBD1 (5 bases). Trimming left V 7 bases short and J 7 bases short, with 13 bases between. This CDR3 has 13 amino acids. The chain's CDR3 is CASKEQAPEKLFF. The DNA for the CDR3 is TGTGCCAGCAAGGAACAGGCCCCTGAAAAACTGTTTTTT.

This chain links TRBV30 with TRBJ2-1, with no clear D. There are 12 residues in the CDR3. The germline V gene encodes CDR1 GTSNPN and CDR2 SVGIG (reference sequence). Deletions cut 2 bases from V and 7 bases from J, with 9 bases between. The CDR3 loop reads CAWSTMRNEQFF. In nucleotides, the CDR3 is TGTGCCTGGAGTACAATGAGGAATGAGCAGTTCTTC. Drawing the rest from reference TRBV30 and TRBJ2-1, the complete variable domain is SQTIHQWPATLVQPVGSPLSLECTVEGTSNPNLYWYRQAAGRGLQLLFYSVGIGQISSEVPQNLSASRPQDRQFILSSKKLLLSDSGFYLCAWSTMRNEQFFGPGTRLTVL.

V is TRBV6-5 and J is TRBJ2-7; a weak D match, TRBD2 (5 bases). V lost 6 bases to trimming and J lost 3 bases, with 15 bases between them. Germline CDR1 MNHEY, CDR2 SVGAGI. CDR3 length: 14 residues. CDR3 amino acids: CASSPGLGNYEQYV. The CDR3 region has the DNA TGTGCCAGCAGCCCCGGACTGGGGAACTACGAGCAGTACGTC.

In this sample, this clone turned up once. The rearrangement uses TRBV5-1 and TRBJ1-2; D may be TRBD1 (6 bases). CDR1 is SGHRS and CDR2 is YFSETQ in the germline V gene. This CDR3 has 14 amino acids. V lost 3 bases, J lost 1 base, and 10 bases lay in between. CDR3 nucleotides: TGCGCCAGCAGCTCCAACAGGGATAACTATGGCTACACCTTC. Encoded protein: CASSSNRDNYGYTF. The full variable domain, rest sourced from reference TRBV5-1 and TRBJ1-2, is KAGVTQTPRYLIKTRGQQVTLSCSPISGHRSVSWYQQTPGQGLQFLFEYFSETQRNKGNFPGRFSGRQFSNSRSEMNVSTLELGDSALYLCASSSNRDNYGYTFGSGTRLTVV.

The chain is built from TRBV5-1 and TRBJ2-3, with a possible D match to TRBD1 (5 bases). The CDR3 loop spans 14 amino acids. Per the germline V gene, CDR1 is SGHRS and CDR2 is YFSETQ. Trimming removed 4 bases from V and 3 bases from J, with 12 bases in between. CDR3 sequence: CASSQTEITDTQYF. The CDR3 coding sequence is TGCGCCAGCAGCCAGACAGAAATTACAGATACGCAGTATTTT.

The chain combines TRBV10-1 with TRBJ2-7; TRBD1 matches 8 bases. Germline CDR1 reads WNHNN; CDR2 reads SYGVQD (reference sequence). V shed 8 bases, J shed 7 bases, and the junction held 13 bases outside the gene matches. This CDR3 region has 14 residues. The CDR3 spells CASGIYPGGGEQYV. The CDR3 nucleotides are TGCGCCAGCGGAATCTACCCAGGGGGCGGTGAGCAGTACGTC.

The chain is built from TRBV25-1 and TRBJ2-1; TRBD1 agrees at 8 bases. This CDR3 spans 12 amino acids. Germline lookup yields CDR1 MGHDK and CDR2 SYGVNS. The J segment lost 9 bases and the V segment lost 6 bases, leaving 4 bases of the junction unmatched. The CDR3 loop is CASRSQGGEQFF. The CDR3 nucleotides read TGTGCCAGCAGATCACAGGGGGGTGAGCAGTTCTTC.

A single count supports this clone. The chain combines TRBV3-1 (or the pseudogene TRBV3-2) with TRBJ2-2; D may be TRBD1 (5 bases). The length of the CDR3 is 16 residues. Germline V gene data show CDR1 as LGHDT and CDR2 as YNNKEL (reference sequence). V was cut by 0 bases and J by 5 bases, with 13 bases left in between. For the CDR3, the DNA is TGTGCCAGCAGCCAAGATCAGGCAGGGCGGACCGGGGAGCTGTTTTTT. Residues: CASSQDQAGRTGELFF.

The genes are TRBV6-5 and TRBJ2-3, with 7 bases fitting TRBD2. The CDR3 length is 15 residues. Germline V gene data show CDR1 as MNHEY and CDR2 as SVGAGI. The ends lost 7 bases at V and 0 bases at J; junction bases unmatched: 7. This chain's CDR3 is CASTLLGGSTDTQYF. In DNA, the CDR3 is TGTGCCAGCACCCTCTTGGGGGGGAGCACAGATACGCAGTATTTT.